The entry below describes one T cell receptor beta chain. The sample originates from a study of cytomegalovirus exposure and HLA in healthy donors. The PCR employed 60 Vbeta primers together with 13 Jbeta primers. Assay used: immunoSEQ multiplex PCR; TCRdb lists only in-frame clones, some missing. The sample consists of some 82,000 clones, around 85% of them appearing once. The CDR3 has 14 amino acids. Per germline, CDR1 SGHTA and CDR2 FQGNSA. Trimming removed 6 bases from V and 0 bases from J; junction bases left unmatched: 3. The sample consisted of PBMCs. The receptor was isolated from a woman between 45 and 65 years old in good health and CMV-seronegative. The chain carries TRBV7-2 and TRBJ1-1; 8 bases match TRBD1. The chain's CDR3 is CASRRGQVNTEAFF. CDR3 in DNA: TGTGCCAGCAGAAGGGGACAGGTGAACACTGAAGCTTTCTTT.